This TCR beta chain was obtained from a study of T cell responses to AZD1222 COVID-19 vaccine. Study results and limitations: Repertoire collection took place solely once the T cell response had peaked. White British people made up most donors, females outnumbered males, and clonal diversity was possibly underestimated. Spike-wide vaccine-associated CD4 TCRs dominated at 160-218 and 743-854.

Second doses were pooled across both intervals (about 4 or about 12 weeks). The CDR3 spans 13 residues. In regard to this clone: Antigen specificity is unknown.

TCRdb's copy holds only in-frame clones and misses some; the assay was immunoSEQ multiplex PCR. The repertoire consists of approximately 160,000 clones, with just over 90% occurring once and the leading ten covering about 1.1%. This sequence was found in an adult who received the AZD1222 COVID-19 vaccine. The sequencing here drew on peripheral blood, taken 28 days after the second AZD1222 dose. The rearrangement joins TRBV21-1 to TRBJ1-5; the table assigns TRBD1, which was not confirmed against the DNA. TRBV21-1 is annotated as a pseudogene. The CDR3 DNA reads TGTGCCAGCAGCTTGGACAGGGAACAGCCCCAGCATTTT. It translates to CASSLDREQPQHF.